Below, 24 T cell receptor beta chains from the same sample are listed, as sequenced in a study of blood T cell repertoires in COVID-19. Clones were sequenced by immunoSEQ multiplex PCR, and TCRdb holds only the in-frame ones, with some missing. The table shows about 15,000 clones, with around four fifths occurring only once. Sequenced: peripheral blood. Source of these receptors: a man between 70 and 80 years old with active or convalescent COVID-19.

For this clone: One junction end disagrees with the germline gene, perhaps due to a read error. Other nucleotide sequences in the sample specify the same CDR3. CDR3 sequence: CASSRESYEQYF. DNA of the CDR3: TGCGCCAGCAGCCGGGAGTCCTACGAGCAGTACTTC. The V call is TRBV5-4, the J call TRBJ2-7; a weak D match, TRBD2 (6 bases). The CDR3 consists of 12 residues. Germline CDR1 is SGHNT and CDR2 is YYREEE (reference sequence).

The CDR3 is CASSLRGGSTGELFF. CDR3 DNA sequence: TGTGCCAGCAGCTTACGAGGGGGCAGCACCGGGGAGCTGTTTTTT. V is TRBV7-3 and J is TRBJ2-2; the match to TRBD1 covers 7 bases. The V gene end was trimmed by 2 bases and the J gene end by 4 bases; junction bases not matched to a gene: 4. The CDR3 has 15 residues. Germline CDR1 and CDR2: SGHTA and FQGTGA. The full variable domain, in which reference TRBV7-3 and TRBJ2-2 provide the parts outside the CDR3, is GAGVSQTPSNKVTEKGKYVELRCDPISGHTALYWYRQSLGQGPEFLIYFQGTGAADDSGLPNDRFFAVRPEGSVSTLKIQRTERGDSAVYLCASSLRGGSTGELFFGEGSRLTVL.

This chain joins TRBV7-2 and TRBJ2-7; TRBD1 agrees at 8 bases. Germline CDR1 is SGHTA and CDR2 is FQGNSA. J gave up 2 bases and V 5 bases, and 5 bases lay outside the gene matches. This CDR3 contains 14 residues. CDR3 in DNA: TGTGCCAGCAGCCAGGGGGCGATCGCCTACGAGCAGTACTTC. Its translation is CASSQGAIAYEQYF.

This clone was recorded a few times. The V and J genes are TRBV2 and TRBJ2-2, with 9 bases that match TRBD1. The germline CDR1 and CDR2 sequences are SNHLY and FYNNEI. J lost 7 bases, V lost 6 bases, and 6 bases had no gene match. CDR3 length: 14 residues. This CDR3 is CASSPQGAVGELFF. The CDR3 DNA reads TGTGCCAGCAGCCCACAGGGGGCGGTCGGGGAGCTGTTTTTT.

This chain uses TRBV27 with TRBJ2-7, with 7 bases lining up with TRBD2. Germline CDR1 is MNHEY and CDR2 is SMNVEV (reference sequence). This CDR3 comprises 15 residues. Germline trimming cut 2 bases from V and 1 base from J; bases unmatched to any gene: 5. Written as DNA, the CDR3 is TGTGCCAGCAGTTTAGGTTTGGGAGGGTCCTACGAGCAGTACTTC. Protein sequence: CASSLGLGGSYEQYF.

V and J are TRBV12-3 or TRBV12-4 and TRBJ2-1; D is undetermined. Trimming left V 2 bases short and J 6 bases short, with 8 bases between. CDR3 length: 13 residues. In DNA form, the CDR3 reads TGTGCCAGCAGTTTACAGTTGGCCAATGAGCAGTTCTTC. Protein sequence: CASSLQLANEQFF.

The chain links TRBV4-3 to TRBJ2-5; the D gene is possibly TRBD1 (6 bases). CDR3 size: 13 residues. Trimming took 4 bases from V and 1 from J, leaving 7 bases between them. Germline CDR1 LGHNA, CDR2 YSLEER. Here the CDR3 reads CASSRTVQETQYF. CDR3 nucleotide sequence: TGCGCCAGCAGCCGGACAGTCCAAGAGACCCAGTACTTC.

The genes are TRBV15 and TRBJ1-2; TRBD1 matches 9 bases. V was pared by 0 bases and J by 3 bases, with 2 bases of the junction left unmatched. CDR1 and CDR2 (germline): LNHNV, YYDKDF (reference sequence). The CDR3 is 15 amino acids. CDR3: CATSRDRTGDYGYTF. The CDR3 DNA reads TGTGCCACCAGCAGAGATAGGACAGGGGACTATGGCTACACCTTC.

The J gene is TRBJ1-3, the V gene TRBV18, with D possibly being TRBD1 (6 bases). Germline CDR1 and CDR2: KGHSH and LQKENI. V lost 6 bases, J lost 0 bases, and 9 bases lay in between. CDR3 length equals 14 residues. The CDR3 DNA follows: TGTGCCAGCTCTGACAGGATCTCTGGAAACACCATATATTTT. This sequence encodes CASSDRISGNTIYF.

This clone is medium-sized. The J gene is TRBJ1-5, the V gene TRBV6-2 or TRBV6-3; D uncertain. Per the germline V gene, CDR1 is MNHEY and CDR2 is SVGEGT. This CDR3 is 13 amino acids long. V dropped 5 bases and J dropped 5 bases, with 10 bases sitting between them. The CDR3 protein is CASSTREDQPQHF. The CDR3 nucleotides are TGTGCCAGCAGTACCCGGGAAGATCAGCCCCAGCATTTT.

This chain connects TRBV7-9 to TRBJ1-6; 9 bases match TRBD1. Germline CDR1 reads SEHNR; CDR2 reads FQNEAQ (reference sequence). V shed 2 bases, J shed 5 bases, and the junction held 4 bases outside the gene matches. The CDR3 covers 16 residues. CDR3 region: CASSLTGQGDNSPLHF. CDR3 nucleotide sequence: TGTGCCAGCAGCTTAACGGGACAGGGTGATAATTCACCCCTCCACTTT. Filled out from reference TRBV7-9 and TRBJ1-6, the complete variable domain reads DTGVSQNPRHKITKRGQNVTFRCDPISEHNRLYWYRQTLGQGPEFLTYFQNEAQLEKSRLLSDRFSAERPKGSFSTLEIQRTEQGDSAMYLCASSLTGQGDNSPLHFGNGTRLTVT.

The chain joins TRBV2 to TRBJ2-7; 7 nucleotides match TRBD1. J gave up 9 bases and V 4 bases, and 9 bases lay outside the gene matches. CDR1 is SNHLY, CDR2 FYNNEI, per germline. This CDR3 region has 13 residues. The CDR3 loop is CASSVEARDRQYF. The CDR3 bases are TGTGCCAGCAGTGTGGAGGCGAGGGACAGGCAGTACTTC. Drawing the rest from reference TRBV2 and TRBJ2-7, the complete variable domain is EPEVTQTPSHQVTQMGQEVILRCVPISNHLYFYWYRQILGQKVEFLVSFYNNEISEKSEIFDDQFSVERPDGSNFTLKIRSTKLEDSAMYFCASSVEARDRQYFGPGTRLTVT.

The V gene is TRBV6-5, the J gene TRBJ1-1, with D possibly TRBD1 on 5 matching bases. The germline CDR1 and CDR2 sequences are MNHEY and SVGAGI. The length of the CDR3 is 13 residues. Trimming stripped 3 bases from V and 8 bases from J, with 13 bases between. CDR3: CASSYGRGREAFF. The CDR3 nucleotides read TGTGCCAGCAGTTATGGGCGGGGCAGAGAAGCTTTCTTT.

The rearrangement uses TRBV6-5 and TRBJ1-6; 7 bases map to TRBD1. The V segment lost 7 bases and the J segment 5 bases; nucleotides outside the gene matches: 5. Germline V gives CDR1 MNHEY, CDR2 SVGAGI. The CDR3 runs to 14 residues. This chain's CDR3 is CASTTGTDNSPLHF. As DNA, the CDR3 is TGTGCCAGCACGACCGGGACAGATAATTCACCCCTCCACTTT.

V and J are TRBV3-1 (or the pseudogene TRBV3-2) and TRBJ1-2, with a weak D call TRBD1 (5 bases). CDR3 length: 17 amino acids. V was cut by 0 bases and J by 5 bases, with 19 bases left in between. The germline V gene encodes CDR1 LGHDT and CDR2 YNNKEL (reference sequence). The CDR3 coding sequence is TGTGCCAGCAGCCAAGATGGGGCGGCCGGGTGGGCATATGGCTACACCTTC. Protein sequence: CASSQDGAAGWAYGYTF.

The chain uses TRBV7-2 and TRBJ1-3; maybe TRBD1 (6 bases). Germline V CDR1 and CDR2: SGHTA, FQGNSA. V lost 7 bases, J lost 2 bases, and 18 bases lay in between. The CDR3 contains 16 residues. CDR3 in amino acids: CASNRGGGVAGNTIYF. In DNA form, the CDR3 reads TGTGCCAGCAACAGAGGGGGAGGGGTAGCTGGAAACACCATATATTTT. The whole variable domain, remainder taken from reference TRBV7-2 and TRBJ1-3, is GAGVSQSPSNKVTEKGKDVELRCDPISGHTALYWYRQSLGQGLEFLIYFQGNSAPDKSGLPSDRFSAERTGGSVSTLTIQRTQQEDSAVYLCASNRGGGVAGNTIYFGEGSWLTVV.

The gene calls are TRBV6-1 and TRBJ2-7; TRBD1 matches 8 bases. Germline V gene lookup returns CDR1 MNHNS and CDR2 SASEGT. V shed 2 bases and J 7 bases; nucleotides not matched to a gene: 7. The CDR3 totals 14 residues. The CDR3 here is CASSETGGLGEQYF. CDR3 DNA sequence: TGTGCCAGCAGTGAAACAGGGGGTCTGGGAGAGCAGTACTTC.

The CDR3: CASSERSEQFF. Written as DNA, the CDR3 is TGTGCCAGCAGTGAACGGAGTGAGCAGTTCTTC. The chain is built from TRBV2 and TRBJ2-1; D not certain. Trimming pared 2 bases from V and 9 bases from J, leaving 5 bases between. This CDR3 spans 11 amino acids. From germline, CDR1 is SNHLY and CDR2 FYNNEI.

The J gene is TRBJ2-7, the V gene TRBV10-1, with 8 bases aligning to TRBD1. The CDR3 spans 13 residues. From germline, CDR1 is WNHNN and CDR2 SYGVQD (reference sequence). Unmatched junction bases numbered 2, after V lost 4 bases and J lost 3 bases. The CDR3 DNA reads TGCGCCAGCAGTGGACAGGGGTACTACGAGCAGTACTTC. Its protein is CASSGQGYYEQYF.

This rearrangement joins TRBV5-1 to TRBJ1-5; 7 positions agree with TRBD1. Looked up from germline, CDR1 is SGHRS and CDR2 is YFSETQ. The trim removed 5 bases at V and 5 bases at J, leaving 4 bases unmatched. This CDR3 contains 13 residues. The DNA for the CDR3 is TGCGCCAGCAGACAGGGGAGAGATCAGCCCCAGCATTTT. Protein sequence: CASRQGRDQPQHF.

V and J are TRBV12-3 or TRBV12-4 and TRBJ2-7; D unclear. This CDR3 contains 13 residues. Trimming left V 5 bases short and J 2 bases short, with 10 bases between. The CDR3 is CASSTPSAYEQYF. CDR3 bases: TGTGCCAGCAGTACGCCATCGGCCTACGAGCAGTACTTC.

This clone was detected only a few times. The chain couples TRBV5-1 to TRBJ1-6; 9 bases are shared with TRBD1. Germline CDR1 is SGHRS and CDR2 is YFSETQ. CDR3 length: 14 residues. V shed 4 bases and J 7 bases; nucleotides not matched to a gene: 3. The CDR3 nucleotides are TGCGCCAGCAGCCTCGACAGGGGGAATTCACCCCTCCACTTT. This codes for CASSLDRGNSPLHF.

This chain connects TRBV28 to TRBJ1-6; maybe TRBD1 (6 bases). The CDR3 is 15 amino acids. CDR1 MDHEN and CDR2 SYDVKM come from the germline V gene. The V gene lost 8 bases and the J gene lost 2 bases, with 13 bases spanning the gap. CDR3: CASLRGGTYNSPLHF. CDR3 nucleotide sequence: TGTGCCAGCCTACGGGGGGGCACCTATAATTCACCCCTCCACTTT.

The chain employs TRBV7-9 and TRBJ1-1; the D gene is possibly TRBD1 (5 bases). The CDR3 totals 14 residues. V shed 3 bases and J shed 1 base, with 9 bases lying between them. The germline CDR1 and CDR2 sequences are SEHNR and FQNEAQ (reference sequence). The CDR3 DNA follows: TGTGCCAGCAGCTTTGACAGATCGAACACTGAAGCTTTCTTT. Protein: CASSFDRSNTEAFF.